Listed below are T cell receptor beta chains from one sample, sequenced in a study of T cell responses to AZD1222 COVID-19 vaccine. Repertoires were generated with immunoSEQ multiplex PCR, while TCRdb's copy carries only in-frame clones and drops some. The table lists about 130,000 clones, 90% to 95% of them singletons, with 1.5% to 2% in the top ten. Sequencing used peripheral blood, obtained on day 0 of AZD1222 vaccination. These receptors came from an adult in good health. Each CDR3 is given with its conserved first and last residue. Fields, in order: CDR3 DNA, CDR3 protein, clone size, D gene, J gene, V gene. A D gene is named only where the DNA matches it firmly. Clone sizes are given selectively: once, few, many, or a class where the clone is expanded.

TGTGCCAGTAGTATGGGTCTGGGCGGCTCCTACGAGCAGTACTTC	CASSMGLGGSYEQYF	NA	NA	TRBJ2-7	TRBV19
TGCGCCAGCAGCACAAGGACAGGGGGTAATTGGGGTGGCAATTCACCCCTCCACTTT	CASSTRTGGNWGGNSPLHF	NA	TRBD1	TRBJ1-6	TRBV5-1
TGTGCCAGCAACCGCCCAGCGGGGGGCACCCCTAGCACAGATACGCAGTATTTT	CASNRPAGGTPSTDTQYF	once	TRBD2	TRBJ2-3	TRBV11-2
TGTGCCAGCAGCCTGACCCCAGGGAACTCCTATAATTCACCCCTCCACTTT	CASSLTPGNSYNSPLHF	NA	NA	TRBJ1-6	TRBV7-3
TGTGCCAGCAGTTTGCTACAGCTTTCTTCCTACGAGCAGTACTTC	CASSLLQLSSYEQYF	once	NA	TRBJ2-7	TRBV28
TGTGCCAGAAGCTTGGGTGGGACAGGATCCATTATTAGCTATGGCTACACCTTC	CARSLGGTGSIISYGYTF	NA	TRBD1	TRBJ1-2	TRBV5-3
TGTGCCTGGAGTGTGATCCCGCACTCTGGGGCCAACGTCCTGACTTTC	CAWSVIPHSGANVLTF	NA	NA	TRBJ2-6	TRBV30
TGTGCCAGCAGCCAAGAGGAGCTCTATGGCTACACCTTC	CASSQEELYGYTF	NA	NA	TRBJ1-2	TRBV3-1/TRBV3-2
TGTGCCAGCAGCTTACACGACAGACCGAGCAATCAGCCCCAGCATTTT	CASSLHDRPSNQPQHF	NA	NA	TRBJ1-5	TRBV7-2
TGTGCCAGCAGGCATATACAGGGGGGTTCACCCCTCCACTTT	CASRHIQGGSPLHF	NA	TRBD1	TRBJ1-6	TRBV6-5
TGTGCCAGCAGCTTAGCGGGTCCCCCGGCTGAAGAGCAGTACTTC	CASSLAGPPAEEQYF	NA	NA	TRBJ2-7	TRBV7-6
TGTGCCAGCAGCCTTCCCGGAGGGGGCAATCAGCCCCAGCATTTT	CASSLPGGGNQPQHF	NA	NA	TRBJ1-5	TRBV7-2
TGTGCCAGCTCACCATACTCAGGAGGGGGCGCCTACGAGCAGTACTTC	CASSPYSGGGAYEQYF	NA	NA	TRBJ2-7	TRBV18
TGTGCCTGCTGGGGGGGGTATAACTATGGCTACACCTTC	CACWGGYNYGYTF	NA	NA	TRBJ1-2	TRBV30
TGTGCCAGCAGCTCCCGACAAAGTGTGACAGGGACGGACACAGATACGCAGTATTTT	CASSSRQSVTGTDTDTQYF	NA	TRBD1	TRBJ2-3	TRBV7-9
TGTGCCAGCAGCCAGGCGCACTATGGCTACACCTTC	CASSQAHYGYTF	once	NA	TRBJ1-2	TRBV14
TGCGCCAGCAGCCAAGATTATAGGGTTCCAGATACGCAGTATTTT	CASSQDYRVPDTQYF	NA	NA	TRBJ2-3	TRBV4-3